The next 29 T cell receptor beta chains were all read from a single sample in a study of graft-versus-host responses after intestinal transplantation. These receptors lack a known antigen. The data were produced by immunoSEQ multiplex PCR, yet TCRdb's version contains in-frame clones alone and is incomplete. The profile shows about 97,000 clones, 91% of them singletons. The sample here was unstimulated CD4+ T cells sorted from spleen or lymph node cells, taken before transplant. These receptors were taken from a human donor who was the organ donor for an intestinal transplant.

J is TRBJ2-7 and V is TRBV19, with 9 bases matching TRBD1. The germline V gene has CDR1 LNHDA and CDR2 SQIVND (reference sequence). The V gene end was trimmed by 6 bases and the J gene end by 0 bases; junction bases not matched to a gene: 6. The CDR3 has 15 amino acids. The CDR3 loop reads CASRTGQGSSYEQYF. In DNA form, the CDR3 reads TGTGCCAGTAGGACCGGACAGGGGAGCTCCTACGAGCAGTACTTC.

The chain combines TRBV11-2 with TRBJ2-1, with TRBD2 as a possible D gene (6 bases). CDR3 length: 12 residues. V was trimmed by 6 bases and J by 4 bases, leaving 7 bases between them. In germline, CDR1 is SGHAT, CDR2 FQNNGV. CDR3 DNA: TGTGCCAGCAGTCGGGGGTACAATGAGCAGTTCTTC. Protein product: CASSRGYNEQFF. Full variable domain (rest looked up from reference TRBV11-2 and TRBJ2-1): EAGVAQSPRYKIIEKRQSVAFWCNPISGHATLYWYQQILGQGPKLLIQFQNNGVVDDSQLPKDRFSAERLKGVDSTLKIQPAKLEDSAVYLCASSRGYNEQFFGPGTRLTVL.

The chain uses TRBV5-1 and TRBJ1-4; no definite D call. The CDR3 consists of 15 residues. Germline CDR1 reads SGHRS; CDR2 reads YFSETQ. With 0 bases removed from V and 7 bases from J, the gap between germline ends came to 13 bases. The CDR3 sequence: CASSLVGSQSEKLFF. CDR3 bases: TGCGCCAGCAGCTTGGTTGGGAGTCAGAGTGAAAAACTGTTTTTT.

This clone was seen a handful of times. V is TRBV5-4 and J is TRBJ2-1; TRBD2 matches 10 bases. Germline V CDR1 and CDR2: SGHNT, YYREEE (reference sequence). CDR3 length: 15 residues. Losses at the gene ends were 2 bases for V and 10 bases for J; bases not matched to a gene: 9. CDR3 DNA sequence: TGTGCCAGCAGCTTTCTAGCGGGGGCCAGCCGGGAGCAGTTCTTC. It translates to CASSFLAGASREQFF.

V and J are TRBV13 and TRBJ2-7; the D gene is possibly TRBD1 (5 bases). This CDR3 is built from 14 residues. The germline CDR1 and CDR2 sequences are PRHDT and FYEKMQ (reference sequence). V was trimmed by 0 bases and J by 0 bases, leaving 6 bases between them. The CDR3 region has the DNA TGTGCCAGCAGCTTAGGGGACAACTCCTACGAGCAGTACTTC. It codes for CASSLGDNSYEQYF.

This clone has a single count. The CDR3: CASSQGSGTDTQYF. The DNA for the CDR3 is TGCGCCAGCAGCCAGGGGAGTGGCACAGATACGCAGTATTTT. This rearrangement joins TRBV5-1 to TRBJ2-3; perhaps TRBD1 as D (6 bases). The V gene's germline CDR1 is SGHRS and CDR2 YFSETQ. V gave up 4 bases and J gave up 1 base, with 10 bases separating them. This CDR3 is 14 amino acids long.

J is TRBJ1-5 and V is TRBV19, with D perhaps TRBD1 (5 bases). CDR3 size: 14 residues. Germline V CDR1 and CDR2: LNHDA, SQIVND (reference sequence). With 7 bases removed from V and 6 bases from J, the gap between germline ends came to 16 bases. CDR3 amino acids: CASTLGAPSQPQHF. CDR3 in DNA: TGTGCCAGTACCCTAGGGGCCCCTAGTCAGCCCCAGCATTTT.

J is TRBJ1-4 and V is TRBV30, with D perhaps matching TRBD1 (5 bases). The CDR3 has 14 amino acids. CDR1 is GTSNPN and CDR2 is SVGIG in the germline V gene (reference sequence). Trimming removed 0 bases at V and 8 bases at J, with 13 bases between. CDR3 DNA: TGTGCCTGGAGTGTAGGAGGGGTGCGGGAAAAACTGTTTTTT. It encodes CAWSVGGVREKLFF.

The rearrangement links TRBV29-1 to TRBJ1-1; D may be TRBD1 (5 bases). The germline V and J ends were trimmed by 6 bases and 1 base, with 9 bases remaining between them. Germline V gene lookup returns CDR1 SQVTM and CDR2 ANQGSEA. The length of the CDR3 is 12 residues. CDR3 loop: CSVRRGNTEAFF. Written as DNA, the CDR3 is TGCAGCGTAAGAAGGGGGAACACTGAAGCTTTCTTT. The variable domain in full, with the rest retrieved from reference TRBV29-1 and TRBJ1-1, is SAVISQKPSRDICQRGTSLTIQCQVDSQVTMMFWYRQQPGQSLTLIATANQGSEATYESGFVIDKFPISRPNLTFSTLTVSNMSPEDSSIYLCSVRRGNTEAFFGQGTRLTVV.

The rearrangement uses TRBV5-1 and TRBJ1-2, with 7 bases matching TRBD1. Germline trimming cut 2 bases from V and 2 bases from J; bases unmatched to any gene: 15. The CDR3 is 18 residues long. CDR1 and CDR2 (germline): SGHRS, YFSETQ. The CDR3 is CASSFATPTGTENYGYTF. The CDR3 bases are TGCGCCAGCAGCTTTGCTACCCCTACCGGGACAGAGAACTATGGCTACACCTTC.

V and J are TRBV4-2 and TRBJ2-5; D is possibly TRBD2 (6 bases). CDR1 and CDR2 (germline): LGHNA, YNFKEQ. This CDR3 comprises 12 residues. V gave up 8 bases and J gave up 1 base, with 8 bases separating them. CDR3 in amino acids: CASGTSQETQYF. The CDR3 DNA is TGTGCCAGCGGGACTTCCCAAGAGACCCAGTACTTC.

This chain connects TRBV18 to TRBJ2-7, with 9 bases lining up with TRBD2. V shed 2 bases and J 1 base; nucleotides not matched to a gene: 0. Germline loops: CDR1 KGHSH, CDR2 LQKENI. The length of the CDR3 is 14 residues. The CDR3 region has the DNA TGTGCCAGCTCACCAGGACTAGCGTCCTACGAGCAGTACTTC. Amino acids: CASSPGLASYEQYF.

With regard to this clone: A junction boundary mismatches the germline segment, possibly from a read error. CDR3 amino acids: CASSPGQGVYEQYF. In nucleotides, the CDR3 is TGTGCTAGCAGTCCGGGACAGGGAGTCTACGAGCAGTACTTC. The chain recombines TRBV7-7 with TRBJ2-7, with 9 bases lining up with TRBD1. The CDR3 runs 14 residues. Germline V CDR1 and CDR2: SSHAT, FNYEAQ (reference sequence).

The gene calls are TRBV6-5 and TRBJ1-2; maybe TRBD1 (5 bases). CDR3 length: 15 residues. V was shortened by 4 bases and J by 8 bases, with 20 bases between the two germline ends. CDR1 and CDR2 from the germline V gene are MNHEY and SVGAGI. CDR3 DNA: TGTGCCAGCAGTTCCGGGGGGGACCCACCGTTGGGCTACACCTTC. This codes for CASSSGGDPPLGYTF.

The CDR3: CASSLRTGGQTDTQYF. The CDR3 region has the DNA TGCGCCAGCAGCTTGCGGACGGGGGGTCAGACAGATACGCAGTATTTT. The chain recombines TRBV5-1 with TRBJ2-3; 7 bases are a match to TRBD2. The germline V gene has CDR1 SGHRS and CDR2 YFSETQ. This CDR3 comprises 16 residues. V trimming: 1 base; J trimming: 3 bases; junction bases outside the gene matches: 8.

V gene TRBV4-2 combines with J gene TRBJ2-1; possible D gene TRBD2, 5 bases. Germline V lookup: CDR1 LGHNA, CDR2 YNFKEQ. The ends were cut back, 1 base at V and 11 bases at J, with 9 bases in the middle. CDR3 length: 12 residues. The CDR3, as DNA: TGTGCCAGCAGCCAAGGCGCCGGGAAGCAGTTCTTC. Translation: CASSQGAGKQFF.

The J gene is TRBJ1-2, the V gene TRBV11-2; unclear D gene. This CDR3 contains 14 residues. Germline V gives CDR1 SGHAT, CDR2 FQNNGV. V dropped 6 bases and J dropped 0 bases, with 11 bases sitting between them. The CDR3 loop reads CASSSGSANYGYTF. Here the CDR3 DNA reads TGTGCCAGCAGTTCGGGGTCGGCTAACTATGGCTACACCTTC.

The chain combines TRBV4-3 with TRBJ2-3, with 14 nucleotides matching TRBD2. Germline V gene sequence: CDR1 LGHNA, CDR2 YSLEER. This CDR3 spans 18 amino acids. With 0 bases clipped from V and 4 bases from J, the junction kept 6 bases outside the gene matches. The CDR3 here is CASSQDRGLAGGADTQYF. In nucleotides, the CDR3 is TGCGCCAGCAGCCAAGATCGAGGACTAGCGGGGGGAGCAGATACGCAGTATTTT.

The chain employs TRBV10-3 and TRBJ1-5, with D possibly TRBD1 on 6 matching bases. This CDR3 comprises 16 residues. Trimming left V 2 bases short and J 0 bases short, with 11 bases between. Per germline, CDR1 ENHRY and CDR2 SYGVKD. The CDR3 sequence is CAISEPGQYSNQPQHF. The DNA of the CDR3 is TGTGCCATCAGTGAGCCAGGACAGTATAGCAATCAGCCCCAGCATTTT.

J is TRBJ2-5 and V is TRBV27; 10 nucleotides agree with TRBD2. V was clipped by 2 bases and J by 5 bases; unmatched bases: 11. CDR1 is MNHEY and CDR2 is SMNVEV in the germline V gene (reference sequence). The CDR3 sequence is 17 residues long. The CDR3 region is CASSLMFGSGGAETQYF. The CDR3 DNA follows: TGTGCCAGCAGTTTAATGTTCGGGAGCGGGGGGGCGGAGACCCAGTACTTC.

This chain uses TRBV10-3 with TRBJ1-1, with 9 positions matching TRBD1. V was pared by 4 bases and J by 4 bases, with 4 bases of the junction left unmatched. This CDR3 region has 14 residues. The V gene's germline CDR1 is ENHRY and CDR2 SYGVKD. CDR3 DNA sequence: TGTGCCATCAGTGCCCTGGGACAGGGCACTGAAGCTTTCTTT. This gives the protein CAISALGQGTEAFF.

The gene calls are TRBV29-1 and TRBJ2-1; TRBD1 agrees at 9 bases. V lost 4 bases, J lost 9 bases, and 10 bases stayed unmatched. Germline V gene sequence: CDR1 SQVTM, CDR2 ANQGSEA. This CDR3 contains 14 residues. The CDR3 region is CSVAGTGTLFEQFF. For the CDR3, the DNA is TGCAGCGTTGCCGGGACAGGGACCCTCTTTGAGCAGTTCTTC.

The chain employs TRBV4-1 and TRBJ2-7; D is uncertain. With 4 bases removed from V and 2 bases from J, the gap between germline ends came to 18 bases. Germline V CDR1 and CDR2: MGHRA, YSYEKL. This CDR3 comprises 16 residues. Here the CDR3 DNA reads TGCGCCAGCAGCCCGAGTCTTTCCTATACTCCCTACGAGCAGTACTTC. Amino acids: CASSPSLSYTPYEQYF.

J is TRBJ2-7 and V is TRBV7-9, with TRBD1 matching 9 bases. Germline V gene lookup returns CDR1 SEHNR and CDR2 FQNEAQ (reference sequence). V dropped 5 bases and J dropped 9; count of bases not matched to a gene: 17. The length of the CDR3 is 16 residues. CDR3 region: CASSPWAGQGNVGQYF. The CDR3 coding sequence is TGTGCCAGCAGCCCCTGGGCGGGACAGGGAAATGTCGGGCAGTACTTC.

V and J are TRBV4-2 and TRBJ2-2, with D uncertain. Per germline, CDR1 LGHNA and CDR2 YNFKEQ. V lost 5 bases, J lost 5 bases, and 12 bases lay in between. The CDR3 is 14 amino acids. Written as DNA, the CDR3 is TGTGCCAGCAGCTTTGAGGCAAGAACCGGGGAGCTGTTTTTT. Translation gives CASSFEARTGELFF.

This clone has more than one count but fewer than ten. V gene TRBV21-1 combines with J gene TRBJ2-3; the table's D call, TRBD2, was not checked against the DNA. TRBV21-1 is classified as a pseudogene. This CDR3 is built from 13 residues. The CDR3 region has the DNA TGTGCCAGCAGCAAACAAGGGAGAACGACGCAGTATTTT. It translates to CASSKQGRTTQYF.

The CDR3: CASGTPGQVPSRGYTF. CDR3 nucleotides: TGTGCTAGTGGTACCCCGGGACAGGTCCCCTCGAGGGGCTACACCTTC. This chain uses TRBV12-5 with TRBJ1-2; 8 bases agree with TRBD1. The CDR3 has 16 amino acids. The V gene end was trimmed by 5 bases and the J gene end by 8 bases; junction bases not matched to a gene: 16. Germline CDR1 reads LGHNT; CDR2 reads FRNRAP. The whole variable domain, filled in from reference TRBV12-5 and TRBJ1-2, reads DARVTQTPRHKVTEMGQEVTMRCQPILGHNTVFWYRQTMMQGLELLAYFRNRAPLDDSGMPKDRFSAEMPDATLATLKIQPSEPRDSAVYFCASGTPGQVPSRGYTFGSGTRLTVV.

The chain recombines TRBV6-5 with TRBJ2-7; 7 bases line up with TRBD1. The CDR3 runs 14 residues. Trimming cost V 7 bases and J 3 bases; bases outside gene matches: 9. The germline CDR1 and CDR2 sequences are MNHEY and SVGAGI. The CDR3 protein is CASTRSTGSYEQYF. CDR3 sequence (DNA): TGTGCCAGCACCCGATCGACAGGGAGCTACGAGCAGTACTTC.

This clone appeared a single time. The chain carries TRBV11-3 and TRBJ2-1; 9 bases line up with TRBD2. The germline gives CDR1 SGHNT, CDR2 YENEEA. Losses at the gene ends were 4 bases for V and 9 bases for J; bases not matched to a gene: 13. This CDR3 region has 16 residues. As DNA, the CDR3 is TGTGCCAGCAGCTCCCGTCTAGCGGGGAATCTAGGTGAGCAGTTCTTC. Translation gives CASSSRLAGNLGEQFF.